One sample yielded the 25 T cell receptor beta chains listed below, sequenced in a study of CD8+ T cells in alopecia areata. Treatment of the sample: oral pan-JAK inhibitor, 5-10 mg twice daily. Following extraction, RNA underwent reverse transcription to cDNA, which served as the sequencing template. The method was immunoSEQ multiplex PCR; TCRdb's version includes in-frame clones alone and lacks a portion of them. The sample has about 190,000 clones, roughly 60% seen once; the top ten hold just over 1%. The sequencing here drew on CD4+ T cells sorted from blood, taken at week 24, from a patient treated with tofacitinib. These receptors came from a human donor with alopecia areata.

The chain recombines TRBV29-1 with TRBJ2-1, with D possibly TRBD1 on 5 matching bases. The germline CDR1 and CDR2 sequences are SQVTM and ANQGSEA. This CDR3 has 13 amino acids. V was cut by 3 bases and J by 1 base, with 7 bases left in between. CDR3 region: CSVDRESYNEQFF. The CDR3 bases are TGCAGCGTTGACAGGGAATCCTACAATGAGCAGTTCTTC.

The gene calls are TRBV9 and TRBJ1-1; 7 bases map to TRBD1. Per the germline V gene, CDR1 is SGDLS and CDR2 is YYNGEE. V shed 1 base and J 8 bases; nucleotides not matched to a gene: 8. The CDR3 is 14 residues long. CDR3 coding DNA: TGTGCCAGCAGCGTATACCCCAGGGGGTCAGAAGCTTTCTTT. This codes for CASSVYPRGSEAFF.

This chain connects TRBV5-6 to TRBJ1-5, with D possibly TRBD1 on 6 matching bases. This CDR3 comprises 14 residues. CDR1 and CDR2 from the germline V gene are SGHDT and YYEEEE. The V and J ends lost 0 bases and 4 bases respectively, with 8 bases between them. As DNA, the CDR3 is TGTGCCAGCAGCTTGGCACAGGGTAATCAGCCCCAGCATTTT. Its translation: CASSLAQGNQPQHF.

The chain links TRBV27 to TRBJ1-5; no definite D call. V dropped 8 bases and J dropped 0 bases, with 14 bases sitting between them. CDR1 is MNHEY and CDR2 is SMNVEV in the germline V gene (reference sequence). The CDR3 extends over 15 amino acids. The CDR3 DNA follows: TGTGCCAGCTCCCAAGGCCTTAATAGCAATCAGCCCCAGCATTTT. Protein sequence: CASSQGLNSNQPQHF.

This clone has more than one count but fewer than ten. The CDR3 sequence is CASRDSRSPSTDTQYF. DNA for the CDR3: TGTGCCAGCAGGGACTCTCGAAGCCCTAGCACAGATACGCAGTATTTT. The chain couples TRBV2 to TRBJ2-3, with a possible D match to TRBD2 (5 bases). This CDR3 comprises 16 residues. V was cut by 6 bases and J by 0 bases, with 16 bases left in between. Germline CDR1 SNHLY, CDR2 FYNNEI.

This chain joins TRBV7-2 and TRBJ2-1, with D tentatively TRBD1 (5 bases). This CDR3 has 16 residues. Germline CDR1 is SGHTA and CDR2 is FQGNSA. V was trimmed by 5 bases and J by 0 bases, leaving 14 bases between them. This CDR3 reads CASSRRQPRSYNEQFF. CDR3 nucleotide sequence: TGTGCCAGCAGCCGGCGACAGCCCCGCTCCTACAATGAGCAGTTCTTC.

This clone was picked up a small number of times. The chain employs TRBV29-1 and TRBJ2-3, with D uncertain. The V gene lost 4 bases and the J gene lost 0 bases, with 11 bases spanning the gap. This CDR3 has 14 residues. Per germline, CDR1 SQVTM and CDR2 ANQGSEA. The CDR3 loop reads CSVGPRMSTDTQYF. DNA of the CDR3: TGCAGCGTTGGGCCCCGGATGAGCACAGATACGCAGTATTTT.

This clone appeared a few times. J is TRBJ2-1 and V is TRBV29-1; 12 bases fit TRBD2. Germline V gives CDR1 SQVTM, CDR2 ANQGSEA. This CDR3 has 16 residues. After removal of 1 base from V and 4 bases from J, the junction contained 5 bases not matched to a gene. The CDR3 here is CSVEGTSGALYNEQFF. For the CDR3, the DNA is TGCAGCGTTGAAGGGACTAGCGGGGCCCTATACAATGAGCAGTTCTTC.

V usage is TRBV7-3 and J usage is TRBJ2-7; a weak D match, TRBD1 (5 bases). Trimming left V 5 bases short and J 3 bases short, with 11 bases between. Germline loops: CDR1 SGHTA, CDR2 FQGTGA. The CDR3 loop spans 13 amino acids. CDR3 nucleotides: TGTGCCAGCAGCACAGGTTTAGGCTACGAGCAGTACTTC. This translates into CASSTGLGYEQYF.

The sample holds one count of this clone. The V gene is TRBV7-3, the J gene TRBJ2-5; tentative D call: TRBD1 (6 bases). Germline CDR1 is SGHTA and CDR2 is FQGTGA. CDR3 length equals 14 residues. The ends were cut back, 5 bases at V and 2 bases at J, with 12 bases in the middle. The CDR3 region has the DNA TGTGCCAGCAGCCTCCGGGACACACAAGAGACCCAGTACTTC. Amino acid sequence: CASSLRDTQETQYF.

The gene calls are TRBV5-6 and TRBJ1-1; D gene unclear. The V and J ends lost 0 bases and 5 bases respectively, with 14 bases between them. The length of the CDR3 is 15 residues. Germline V CDR1 and CDR2: SGHDT, YYEEEE. CDR3 nucleotides: TGTGCCAGCAGCTTGGTACTTGCGGGGTCGACTGAAGCTTTCTTT. The encoded protein is CASSLVLAGSTEAFF. The full variable domain, completed using reference TRBV5-6 and TRBJ1-1, is DAGVTQSPTHLIKTRGQQVTLRCSPKSGHDTVSWYQQALGQGPQFIFQYYEEEERQRGNFPDRFSGHQFPNYSSELNVNALLLGDSALYLCASSLVLAGSTEAFFGQGTRLTVV.

The chain employs TRBV29-1 and TRBJ1-1; 7 nucleotides align to TRBD1. The germline V gene has CDR1 SQVTM and CDR2 ANQGSEA. CDR3 length: 13 residues. J gave up 2 bases and V 7 bases, and 7 bases lay outside the gene matches. In nucleotides, the CDR3 is TGCAGCGGGACGAGGGACAGTAACACTGAAGCTTTCTTT. Residues: CSGTRDSNTEAFF.

V is TRBV4-1 and J is TRBJ1-1; D is unclear. CDR1 MGHRA and CDR2 YSYEKL come from the germline V gene. The CDR3 covers 17 residues. The V end was cut by 1 base, the J end by 6 bases, with 21 bases between. The CDR3 region has the DNA TGCGCCAGCAGCCAAGCGGCTCCGGGCTCCCAATGGGCTGAAGCTTTCTTT. It specifies CASSQAAPGSQWAEAFF.

The chain uses TRBV6-6 and TRBJ1-2, with TRBD1 as a possible D gene (5 bases). Trimming left V 5 bases short and J 4 bases short, with 11 bases between. The CDR3 extends over 13 amino acids. Germline V gene sequence: CDR1 MNHNY, CDR2 SVGAGI (reference sequence). DNA for the CDR3: TGTGCCAGCAGTCCAGACAGCCTCTATGGCTACACCTTC. Protein product: CASSPDSLYGYTF.

The table lists this clone with a few counts. The J gene is TRBJ2-3, the V gene TRBV6-1; D not certain. Trimming removed 3 bases from V and 6 bases from J, with 13 bases in between. Germline loops: CDR1 MNHNS, CDR2 SASEGT. There are 14 residues in the CDR3. The CDR3 DNA is TGTGCCAGCAGTGATCAGCCAAGTGGGGATACGCAGTATTTT. Translation: CASSDQPSGDTQYF.

This clone was detected only a few times. J is TRBJ2-5 and V is TRBV29-1, with 12 bases identical to TRBD1. Germline-derived CDR1 and CDR2 are SQVTM and ANQGSEA. The V segment lost 5 bases and the J segment 7 bases; nucleotides outside the gene matches: 8. This CDR3 has 14 residues. For the CDR3, the DNA is TGCAGCGTTTCACCGGGACAGGGGGCTGGGACCCAGTACTTC. This sequence encodes CSVSPGQGAGTQYF.

The V call is TRBV2, the J call TRBJ2-3, with 10 bases that match TRBD2. Germline-derived CDR1 and CDR2 are SNHLY and FYNNEI. V dropped 5 bases and J dropped 1; count of bases not matched to a gene: 3. CDR3 length equals 15 residues. CDR3 in amino acids: CASSSGLAGTDTQYF. DNA of the CDR3: TGTGCCAGCAGTTCCGGACTAGCGGGCACAGATACGCAGTATTTT.

Details on this clone: Other DNA sequences in the sample encode the same CDR3. V and J are TRBV30 and TRBJ1-5; D call uncertain. With 3 bases removed from V and 3 bases from J, the gap between germline ends came to 9 bases. Germline V gene sequence: CDR1 GTSNPN, CDR2 SVGIG (reference sequence). The CDR3 totals 13 residues. CDR3 sequence: CAWSSQSNQPQHF. The CDR3 nucleotides are TGTGCCTGGAGCTCACAGTCCAATCAGCCCCAGCATTTT.

The chain is built from TRBV30 and TRBJ1-2; D is uncertain. The V end was cut by 8 bases, the J end by 9 bases, with 16 bases between. The germline CDR1 and CDR2 sequences are GTSNPN and SVGIG (reference sequence). CDR3 length: 11 amino acids. The CDR3: CAGYGRESYTF. As DNA, the CDR3 is TGTGCCGGGTACGGACGTGAAAGCTACACCTTC.

This chain uses TRBV2 with TRBJ2-7; no clear D gene. CDR1 is SNHLY and CDR2 is FYNNEI in the germline V gene. Trimming removed 4 bases from V and 3 bases from J, with 16 bases in between. This CDR3 contains 15 residues. DNA for the CDR3: TGTGCCAGCAGTGTGGGCAGCCTAAGTTTCTACGAGCAGTACTTC. It codes for CASSVGSLSFYEQYF.

The chain uses TRBV5-1 and TRBJ2-3; tentatively, D is TRBD1 (5 bases). Trimming cost V 4 bases and J 4 bases, with 13 bases left between them. This CDR3 region has 14 residues. Germline CDR1 is SGHRS and CDR2 is YFSETQ. Written as DNA, the CDR3 is TGCGCCAGCAGCCCCAGGGCCAGGGCAGATACGCAGTATTTT. Translation gives CASSPRARADTQYF.

The sample holds one count of this clone. The rearrangement joins TRBV7-6 to TRBJ2-1; the match to TRBD2 covers 10 bases. From germline, CDR1 is SGHVS and CDR2 FNYEAQ. This CDR3 has 16 amino acids. The J segment lost 2 bases and the V segment lost 5 bases, leaving 6 bases of the junction unmatched. CDR3: CASSVLSGGAYNEQFF. CDR3 sequence (DNA): TGTGCCAGCAGCGTATTAAGCGGGGGGGCCTACAATGAGCAGTTCTTC. Drawing the rest from reference TRBV7-6 and TRBJ2-1, the complete variable domain is GAGVSQSPRYKVTKRGQDVALRCDPISGHVSLYWYRQALGQGPEFLTYFNYEAQQDKSGLPNDRFSAERPEGSISTLTIQRTEQRDSAMYRCASSVLSGGAYNEQFFGPGTRLTVL.

The rearrangement links TRBV11-1 to TRBJ2-5; perhaps TRBD2 as D (5 bases). The V gene's germline CDR1 is SGHAT and CDR2 FQDESV (reference sequence). Trimming took off 1 base at V and 2 bases at J, with 14 bases between the two ends. The CDR3 covers 16 residues. CDR3 nucleotide sequence: TGTGCCAGCAGCTTAGTCGGCGGAGGATCTCAAGAGACCCAGTACTTC. This codes for CASSLVGGGSQETQYF.

The chain uses TRBV29-1 and TRBJ2-3, with D uncertain. The CDR3 is 12 residues long. Per the germline V gene, CDR1 is SQVTM and CDR2 is ANQGSEA. Trimming stripped 0 bases from V and 6 bases from J, with 7 bases between. The CDR3 bases are TGCAGCGTTGAAGATCTGTCTGATACGCAGTATTTT. Translated, it gives CSVEDLSDTQYF.

The chain joins TRBV5-1 to TRBJ2-3; possibly TRBD1 for D (5 bases). Trimming stripped 3 bases from V and 0 bases from J, with 14 bases between. Germline CDR1 reads SGHRS; CDR2 reads YFSETQ. The CDR3 consists of 16 residues. As DNA, the CDR3 is TGCGCCAGCAGCTCCCACCGTGGGGCTAGCACAGATACGCAGTATTTT. Translated: CASSSHRGASTDTQYF.